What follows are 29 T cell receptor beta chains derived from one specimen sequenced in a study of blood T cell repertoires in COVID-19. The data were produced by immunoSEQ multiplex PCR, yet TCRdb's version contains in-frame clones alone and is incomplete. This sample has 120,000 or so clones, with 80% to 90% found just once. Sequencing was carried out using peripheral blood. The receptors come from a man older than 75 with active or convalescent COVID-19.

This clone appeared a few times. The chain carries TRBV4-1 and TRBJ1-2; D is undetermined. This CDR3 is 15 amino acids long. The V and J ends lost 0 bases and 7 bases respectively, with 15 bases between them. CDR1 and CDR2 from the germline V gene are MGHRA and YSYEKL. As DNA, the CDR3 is TGCGCCAGCAGCCAAGAGCGCGGCACCCAGAGTGGCTACACCTTC. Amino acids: CASSQERGTQSGYTF.

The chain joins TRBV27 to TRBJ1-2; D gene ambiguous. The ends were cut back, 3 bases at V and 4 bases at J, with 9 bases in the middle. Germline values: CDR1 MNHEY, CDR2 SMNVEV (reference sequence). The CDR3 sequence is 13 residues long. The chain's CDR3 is CASSFAQSYGYTF. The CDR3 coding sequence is TGTGCCAGCAGTTTCGCACAGTCCTATGGCTACACCTTC.

The DNA of the CDR3 is TGTGCCAGCAGTTACCAAACAGGGAACAGGGTTTCCTACAATGAGCAGTTCTTC. This gives the protein CASSYQTGNRVSYNEQFF. The chain has TRBV6-2 or TRBV6-3 and TRBJ2-1; D may be TRBD1 (6 bases). The CDR3 is made up of 18 amino acids. V lost 2 bases, J lost 1 base, and 18 bases lay in between. CDR1 is MNHEY and CDR2 is SVGEGT in the germline V gene.

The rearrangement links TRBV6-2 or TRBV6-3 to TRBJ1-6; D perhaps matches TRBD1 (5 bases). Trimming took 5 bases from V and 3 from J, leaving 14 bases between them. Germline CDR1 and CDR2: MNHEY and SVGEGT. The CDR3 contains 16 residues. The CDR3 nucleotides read TGTGCCAGCAGTCGCTTGACAGAAAACTATAATTCACCCCTCCACTTT. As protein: CASSRLTENYNSPLHF.

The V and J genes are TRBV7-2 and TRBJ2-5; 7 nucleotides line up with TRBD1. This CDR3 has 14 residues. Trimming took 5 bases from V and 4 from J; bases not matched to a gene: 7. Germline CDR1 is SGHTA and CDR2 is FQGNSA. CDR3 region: CASSPARGRETQYF. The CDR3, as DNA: TGTGCCAGCAGCCCAGCGAGGGGGCGAGAGACCCAGTACTTC.

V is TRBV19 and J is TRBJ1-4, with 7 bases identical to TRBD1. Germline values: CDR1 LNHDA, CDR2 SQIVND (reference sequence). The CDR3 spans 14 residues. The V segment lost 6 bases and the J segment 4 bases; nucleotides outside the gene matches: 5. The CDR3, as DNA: TGTGCCAGTAGGACCGGGACAGTTAATGAAAAACTGTTTTTT. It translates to CASRTGTVNEKLFF. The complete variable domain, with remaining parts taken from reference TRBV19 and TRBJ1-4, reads DGGITQSPKYLFRKEGQNVTLSCEQNLNHDAMYWYRQDPGQGLRLIYYSQIVNDFQKGDIAEGYSVSREKKESFPLTVTSAQKNPTAFYLCASRTGTVNEKLFFGSGTQLSVL.

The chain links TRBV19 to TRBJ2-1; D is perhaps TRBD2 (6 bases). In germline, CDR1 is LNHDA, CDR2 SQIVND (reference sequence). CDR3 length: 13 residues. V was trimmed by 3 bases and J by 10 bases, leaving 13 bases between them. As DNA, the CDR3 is TGTGCCAGTAGTATGCGGGCGGAGGGAGAGCAGTTCTTC. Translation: CASSMRAEGEQFF.

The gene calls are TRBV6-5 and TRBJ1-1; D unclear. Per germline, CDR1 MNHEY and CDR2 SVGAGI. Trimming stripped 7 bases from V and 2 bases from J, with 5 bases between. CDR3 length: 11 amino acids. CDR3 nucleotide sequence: TGTGCCAGCACCCCAAACACTGAAGCTTTCTTT. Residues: CASTPNTEAFF.

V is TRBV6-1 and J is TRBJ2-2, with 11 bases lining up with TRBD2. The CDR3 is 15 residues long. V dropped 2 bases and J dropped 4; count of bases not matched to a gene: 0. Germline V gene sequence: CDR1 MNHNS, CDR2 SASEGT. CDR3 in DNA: TGTGCCAGCAGTGAAACTAGCGGGGGCACCGGGGAGCTGTTTTTT. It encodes CASSETSGGTGELFF.

The CDR3 is CASSSGQYTEAFF. The CDR3 nucleotides are TGTGCCAGCAGCTCTGGACAGTACACTGAAGCTTTCTTT. The chain joins TRBV11-3 to TRBJ1-1; a possible D gene is TRBD1 (6 bases). Germline CDR1 reads SGHNT; CDR2 reads YENEEA. Trimming removed 4 bases at V and 3 bases at J, with 9 bases between. The CDR3 sequence is 13 residues long.

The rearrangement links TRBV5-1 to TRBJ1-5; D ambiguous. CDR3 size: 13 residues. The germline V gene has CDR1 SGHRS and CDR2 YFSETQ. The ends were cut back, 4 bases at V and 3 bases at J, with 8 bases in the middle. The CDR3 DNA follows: TGCGCCAGCAGCGGCGGGGTCAATCAGCCCCAGCATTTT. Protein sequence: CASSGGVNQPQHF.

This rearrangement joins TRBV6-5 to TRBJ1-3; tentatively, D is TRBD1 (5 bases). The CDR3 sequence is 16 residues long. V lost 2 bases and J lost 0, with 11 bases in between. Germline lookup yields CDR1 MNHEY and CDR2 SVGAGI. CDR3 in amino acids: CASSYGTGGSGNTIYF. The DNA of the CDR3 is TGTGCCAGCAGTTACGGCACAGGCGGCTCTGGAAACACCATATATTTT.

Here the CDR3 DNA reads TGCGCCAGCAGCCAAGACGAGCGACAGGGTACCTACACCGGGGAGCTGTTTTTT. Its translation: CASSQDERQGTYTGELFF. The genes are TRBV5-1 and TRBJ2-2; 7 bases are a match to TRBD1. Germline CDR1 SGHRS, CDR2 YFSETQ. The CDR3 has 18 residues. After removal of 4 bases from V and 3 bases from J, the junction contained 15 bases not matched to a gene.

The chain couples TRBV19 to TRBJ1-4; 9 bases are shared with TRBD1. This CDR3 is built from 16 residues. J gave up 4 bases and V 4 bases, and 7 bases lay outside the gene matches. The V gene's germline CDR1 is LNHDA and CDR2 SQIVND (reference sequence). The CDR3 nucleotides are TGTGCCAGTAGTAATACAGGGGGCCCAAATAATGAAAAACTGTTTTTT. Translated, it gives CASSNTGGPNNEKLFF.

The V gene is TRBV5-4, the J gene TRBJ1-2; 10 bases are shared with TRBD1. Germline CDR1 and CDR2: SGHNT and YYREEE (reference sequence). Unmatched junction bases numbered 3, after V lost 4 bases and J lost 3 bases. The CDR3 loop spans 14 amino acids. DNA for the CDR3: TGTGCCAGCAGCAAGGACAGGGGGGACTATGGCTACACCTTC. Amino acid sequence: CASSKDRGDYGYTF.

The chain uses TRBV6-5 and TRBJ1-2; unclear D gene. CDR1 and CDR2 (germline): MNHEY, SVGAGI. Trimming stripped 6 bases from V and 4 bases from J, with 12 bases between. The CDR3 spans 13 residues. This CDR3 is CASSAGLIYGYTF. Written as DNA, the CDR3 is TGTGCCAGCAGCGCCGGACTGATCTATGGCTACACCTTC.

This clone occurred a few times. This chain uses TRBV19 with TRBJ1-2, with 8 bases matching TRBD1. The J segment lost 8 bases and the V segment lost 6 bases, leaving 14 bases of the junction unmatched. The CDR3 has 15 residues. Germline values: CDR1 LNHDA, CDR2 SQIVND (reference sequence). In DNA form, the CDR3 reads TGTGCCAGTAGCCCCATGGGACAGGCCTTGGGAGGCTACACCTTC. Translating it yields CASSPMGQALGGYTF.

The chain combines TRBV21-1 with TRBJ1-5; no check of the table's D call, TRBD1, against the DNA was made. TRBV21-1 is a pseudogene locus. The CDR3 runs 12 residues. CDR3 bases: TGTGCCATCCCACATAGCAATCAGCCCCAGCATTTT. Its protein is CAIPHSNQPQHF.

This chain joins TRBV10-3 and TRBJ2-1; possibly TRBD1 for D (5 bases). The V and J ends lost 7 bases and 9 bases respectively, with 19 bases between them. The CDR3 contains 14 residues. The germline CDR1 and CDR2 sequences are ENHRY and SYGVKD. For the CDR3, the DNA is TGTGCCATCACCCAGGGTCCAGGGTTGACTGAGCAGTTCTTC. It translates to CAITQGPGLTEQFF.

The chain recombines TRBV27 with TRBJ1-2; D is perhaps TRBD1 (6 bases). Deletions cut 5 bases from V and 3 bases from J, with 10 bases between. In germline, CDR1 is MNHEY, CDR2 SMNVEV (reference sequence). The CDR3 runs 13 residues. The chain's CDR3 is CASSIGGDYGYTF. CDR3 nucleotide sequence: TGTGCCAGCAGTATTGGGGGCGACTATGGCTACACCTTC.

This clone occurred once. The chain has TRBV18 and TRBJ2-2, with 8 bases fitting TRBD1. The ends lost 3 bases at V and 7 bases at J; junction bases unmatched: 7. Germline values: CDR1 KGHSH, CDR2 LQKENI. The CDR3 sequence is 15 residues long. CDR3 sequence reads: CASSPTGVLDGELFF. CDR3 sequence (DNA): TGTGCCAGCTCACCGACAGGGGTTTTGGACGGGGAGCTGTTTTTT.

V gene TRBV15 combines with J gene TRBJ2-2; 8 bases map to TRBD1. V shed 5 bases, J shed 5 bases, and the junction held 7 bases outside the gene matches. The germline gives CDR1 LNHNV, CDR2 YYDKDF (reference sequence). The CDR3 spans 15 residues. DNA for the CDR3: TGTGCCACCAGCGGTGGACAGGGTGAGACCGGGGAGCTGTTTTTT. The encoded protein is CATSGGQGETGELFF.

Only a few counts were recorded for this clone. CDR3 sequence (DNA): TGTGCCATCTCCGAGGGGGACACTGAAGCTTTCTTT. Its translation is CAISEGDTEAFF. The chain employs TRBV10-3 and TRBJ1-1; tentative D call: TRBD1 (6 bases). Looked up from germline, CDR1 is ENHRY and CDR2 is SYGVKD. V lost 8 bases and J lost 3, with 10 bases in between. The CDR3 is 12 residues long.

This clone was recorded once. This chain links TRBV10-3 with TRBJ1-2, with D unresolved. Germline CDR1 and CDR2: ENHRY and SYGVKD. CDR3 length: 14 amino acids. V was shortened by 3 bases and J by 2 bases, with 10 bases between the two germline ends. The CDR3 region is CAISDLGMNYGYTF. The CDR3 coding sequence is TGTGCCATCAGTGATCTAGGAATGAACTATGGCTACACCTTC.

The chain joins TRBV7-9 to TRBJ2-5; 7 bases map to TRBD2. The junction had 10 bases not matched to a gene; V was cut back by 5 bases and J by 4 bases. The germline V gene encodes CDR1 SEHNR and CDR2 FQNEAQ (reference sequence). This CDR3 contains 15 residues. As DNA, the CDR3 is TGTGCCAGCAGCCCCCCGGGGGTAGCGGGAGAGACCCAGTACTTC. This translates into CASSPPGVAGETQYF.

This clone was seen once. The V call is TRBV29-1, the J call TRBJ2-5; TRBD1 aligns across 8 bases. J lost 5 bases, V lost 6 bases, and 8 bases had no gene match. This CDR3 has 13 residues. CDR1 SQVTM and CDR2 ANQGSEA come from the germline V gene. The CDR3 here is CSVVRTGTETQYF. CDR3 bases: TGCAGCGTCGTTCGGACAGGGACGGAGACCCAGTACTTC. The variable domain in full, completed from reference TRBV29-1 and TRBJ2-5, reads SAVISQKPSRDICQRGTSLTIQCQVDSQVTMMFWYRQQPGQSLTLIATANQGSEATYESGFVIDKFPISRPNLTFSTLTVSNMSPEDSSIYLCSVVRTGTETQYFGPGTRLLVL.

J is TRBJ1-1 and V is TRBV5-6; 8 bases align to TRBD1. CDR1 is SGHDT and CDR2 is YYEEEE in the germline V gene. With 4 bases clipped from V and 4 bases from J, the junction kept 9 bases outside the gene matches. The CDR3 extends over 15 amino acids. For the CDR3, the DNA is TGTGCCAGCAGCCGGGATTTAACAGGGGGCACTGAAGCTTTCTTT. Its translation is CASSRDLTGGTEAFF.

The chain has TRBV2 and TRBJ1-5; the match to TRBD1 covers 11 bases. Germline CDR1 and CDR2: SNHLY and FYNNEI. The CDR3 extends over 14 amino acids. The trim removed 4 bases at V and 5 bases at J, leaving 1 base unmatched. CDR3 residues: CASSGTGGHQPQHF. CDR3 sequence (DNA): TGTGCCAGCAGTGGGACAGGGGGCCATCAGCCCCAGCATTTT.

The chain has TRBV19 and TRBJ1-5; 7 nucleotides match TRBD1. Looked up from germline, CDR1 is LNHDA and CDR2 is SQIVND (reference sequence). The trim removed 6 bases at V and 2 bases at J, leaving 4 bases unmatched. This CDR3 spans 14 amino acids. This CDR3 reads CASSRGQGNQPQHF. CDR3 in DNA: TGTGCCAGTAGCCGTGGACAGGGCAATCAGCCCCAGCATTTT.